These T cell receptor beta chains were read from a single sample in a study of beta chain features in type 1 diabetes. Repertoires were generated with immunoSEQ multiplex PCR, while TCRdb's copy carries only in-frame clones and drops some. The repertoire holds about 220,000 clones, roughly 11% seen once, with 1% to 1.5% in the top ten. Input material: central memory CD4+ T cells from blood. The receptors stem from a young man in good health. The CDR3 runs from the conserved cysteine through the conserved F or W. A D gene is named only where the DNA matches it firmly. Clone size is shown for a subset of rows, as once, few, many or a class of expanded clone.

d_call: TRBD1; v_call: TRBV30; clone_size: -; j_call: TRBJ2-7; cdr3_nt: TGTGCCTGGAGTCTCTTCGGGACAGGGGTAGAGCAGTACTTC; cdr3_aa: CAWSLFGTGVEQYF
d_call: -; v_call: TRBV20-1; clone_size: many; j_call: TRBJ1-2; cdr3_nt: TGCAGCCCAAGATCCAGCTACACCTTC; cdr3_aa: CSPRSSYTF
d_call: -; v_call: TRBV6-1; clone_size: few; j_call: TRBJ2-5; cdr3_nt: TGTGCCAGCAGTGCGGGACCGAGAAAAGAGACCCAGTACTTC; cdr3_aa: CASSAGPRKETQYF
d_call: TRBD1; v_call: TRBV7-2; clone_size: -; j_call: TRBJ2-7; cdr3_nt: TGTGCCAGCAGCTTCCGGACAGGGGTTACGTACGAGCAGTACTTC; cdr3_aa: CASSFRTGVTYEQYF
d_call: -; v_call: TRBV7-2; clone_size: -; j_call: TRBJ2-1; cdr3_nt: TGTGCCAGCAGCTCTAGGAAAGGACAGAGACAATATAATGAGCAGTTCTTC; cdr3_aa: CASSSRKGQRQYNEQFF
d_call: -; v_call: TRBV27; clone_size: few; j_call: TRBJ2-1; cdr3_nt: TGTGCCAGCAGTTTATCCCTTATCTACAATGAGCAGTTCTTC; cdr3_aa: CASSLSLIYNEQFF
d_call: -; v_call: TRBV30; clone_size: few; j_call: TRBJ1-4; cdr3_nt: TGTGCCTGGAGTGGCGCAGCATCCAGGGAAAAACTGTTTTTT; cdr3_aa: CAWSGAASREKLFF
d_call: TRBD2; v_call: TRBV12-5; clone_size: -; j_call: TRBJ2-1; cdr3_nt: TGTGCTAGTGGTTTGCTAGCGGGGGACTACAATGAGCAGTTCTTC; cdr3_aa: CASGLLAGDYNEQFF
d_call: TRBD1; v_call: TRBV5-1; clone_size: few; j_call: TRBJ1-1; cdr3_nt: TGCGCCAGCAGCTTCGGACAGGGTGAAGCTTTCTTT; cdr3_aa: CASSFGQGEAFF
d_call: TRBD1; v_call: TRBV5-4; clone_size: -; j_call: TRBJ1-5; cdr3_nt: TGTGCCAGCAGCTCCGGACAGGGATTAGGGGTGCCCCAGCATTTT; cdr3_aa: CASSSGQGLGVPQHF
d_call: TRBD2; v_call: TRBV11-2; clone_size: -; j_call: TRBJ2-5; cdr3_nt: TGTGCCAGCAGCCCGACTAGCGCGGTAGAGACCCAGTACTTC; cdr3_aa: CASSPTSAVETQYF
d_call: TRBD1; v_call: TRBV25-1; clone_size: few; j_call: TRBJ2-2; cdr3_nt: TGTGCCAGCAGAGAGACAGGGGGACCCGGGGAGCTGTTTTTT; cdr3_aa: CASRETGGPGELFF
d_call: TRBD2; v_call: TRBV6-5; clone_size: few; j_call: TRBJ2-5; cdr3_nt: TGTGCCATCAGTCCCGGACTAGCGGGAGTCGAGACCCAGTACTTC; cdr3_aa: CAISPGLAGVETQYF
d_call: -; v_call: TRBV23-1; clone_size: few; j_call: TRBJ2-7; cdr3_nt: TGCGCCAGTTCCGGGGCCTACGAGCAGTACTTC; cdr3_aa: CASSGAYEQYF
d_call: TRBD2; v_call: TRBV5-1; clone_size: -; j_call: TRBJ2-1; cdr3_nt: TGCGCCAGCAGCCGCACTAGCGGACGCAATGAGCAGTTCTTC; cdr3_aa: CASSRTSGRNEQFF
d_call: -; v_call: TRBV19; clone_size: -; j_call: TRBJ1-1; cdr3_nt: TGTGCCAGTAGTAGGGACATGAACACTGAAGCTTTCTTT; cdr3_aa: CASSRDMNTEAFF
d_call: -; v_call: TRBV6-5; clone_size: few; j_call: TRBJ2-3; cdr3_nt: TGTGCCAGCAGTACTTGGAACACAGATACGCAGTATTTT; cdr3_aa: CASSTWNTDTQYF
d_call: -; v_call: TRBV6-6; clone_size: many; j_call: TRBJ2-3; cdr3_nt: TGTGCCAGCAGCCCTAGGGATACGCAGTATTTT; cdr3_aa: CASSPRDTQYF
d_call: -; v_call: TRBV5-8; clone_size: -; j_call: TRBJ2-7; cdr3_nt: TGTGCCAGCAGCCTAACTACTAGGGACGAGCAGTACTTC; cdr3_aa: CASSLTTRDEQYF
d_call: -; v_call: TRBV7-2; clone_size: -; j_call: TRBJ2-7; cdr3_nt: TGTGCCAGCAGCTCCGGCCCCGGAGGAAGGACGACTTCCTACGAGCAGTACTTC; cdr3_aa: CASSSGPGGRTTSYEQYF
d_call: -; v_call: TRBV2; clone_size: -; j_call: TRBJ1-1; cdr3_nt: TGTGCCAGCAAAATCACTGAAGCTTTCTTT; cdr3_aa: CASKITEAFF
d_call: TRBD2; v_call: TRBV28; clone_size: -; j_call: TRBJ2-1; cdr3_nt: TGTGCCACCGACGGCGGGACTACCTACAATGAGCAGTTCTTC; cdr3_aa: CATDGGTTYNEQFF
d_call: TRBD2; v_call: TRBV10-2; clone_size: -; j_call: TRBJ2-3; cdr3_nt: TGCGCCAGCAGGAGCGGGAAGTCTAGCACAGATACGCAGTATTTT; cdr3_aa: CASRSGKSSTDTQYF
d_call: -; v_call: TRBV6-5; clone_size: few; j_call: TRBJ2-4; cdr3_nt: TGTGCCAGCAGTTCCCGGGACGGAGTAGCCAAAAACATTCAGTACTTC; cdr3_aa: CASSSRDGVAKNIQYF
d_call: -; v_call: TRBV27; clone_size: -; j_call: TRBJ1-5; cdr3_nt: TGTGCCAGCAAGGCGGATTATAGCAATCAGCCCCAGCATTTT; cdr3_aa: CASKADYSNQPQHF
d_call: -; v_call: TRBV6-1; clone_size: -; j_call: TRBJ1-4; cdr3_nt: TGTGCCAGCAGCCGACAGGAACTGAATGAAAAACTGTTTTTT; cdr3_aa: CASSRQELNEKLFF
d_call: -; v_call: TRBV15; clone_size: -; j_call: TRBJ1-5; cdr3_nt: TGTGCCACCTGCAGAGATCGGGGGAGGGGTAATCAGCCCCAGCATTTT; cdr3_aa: CATCRDRGRGNQPQHF
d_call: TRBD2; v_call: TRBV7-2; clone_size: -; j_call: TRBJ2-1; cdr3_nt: TGTGCCAGCAGCCCGTCTAGCGGGAAGGACAATGAGCAGTTCTTC; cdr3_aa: CASSPSSGKDNEQFF
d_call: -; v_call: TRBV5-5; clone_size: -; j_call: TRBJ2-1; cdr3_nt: TGTGCCAGCAGCTTAGACTCAGGGAAGCAGTTCTTC; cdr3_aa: CASSLDSGKQFF